The sequence of this T cell receptor (beta chain) was determined in a study of cytomegalovirus exposure and HLA in healthy donors. The V and J ends lost 4 bases and 10 bases, in that order; junction bases with no gene match: 12. In germline, CDR1 is SGHNT, CDR2 YYREEE (reference sequence). The CDR3 runs 14 residues. Findings and limits, study-wide: In a later analysis, productive TCRs from donors in an Asian-associated ancestry cluster reportedly carried fewer N-insertions than the cohort mean. Some segments of the V type, notably TRBV6-2 and TRBV6-3, were excluded as indistinguishable. In a later analysis, across HLA loci, associated TCR counts were highest for DRB1, lowest for HLA-C.

The study ran its PCR with 60 Vbeta and 13 Jbeta primers. Produced via immunoSEQ multiplex PCR; TCRdb's table is partial and in-frame only. The repertoire includes approximately 190,000 clones, 75% to 90% of them detected once, and more than 1% sits in the top ten. With regard to this clone: Antigen: not known.

The chain joins TRBV5-4 to TRBJ2-3; 7 positions agree with TRBD1. Sequenced material: PBMCs. The TCR sequence derives from a boy between 2 and 10 years old in good health and CMV-seronegative. The CDR3 spells CASSLDPLQGSQYF. As DNA, the CDR3 is TGTGCCAGCAGCCTAGACCCCCTACAGGGGTCGCAGTATTTT.